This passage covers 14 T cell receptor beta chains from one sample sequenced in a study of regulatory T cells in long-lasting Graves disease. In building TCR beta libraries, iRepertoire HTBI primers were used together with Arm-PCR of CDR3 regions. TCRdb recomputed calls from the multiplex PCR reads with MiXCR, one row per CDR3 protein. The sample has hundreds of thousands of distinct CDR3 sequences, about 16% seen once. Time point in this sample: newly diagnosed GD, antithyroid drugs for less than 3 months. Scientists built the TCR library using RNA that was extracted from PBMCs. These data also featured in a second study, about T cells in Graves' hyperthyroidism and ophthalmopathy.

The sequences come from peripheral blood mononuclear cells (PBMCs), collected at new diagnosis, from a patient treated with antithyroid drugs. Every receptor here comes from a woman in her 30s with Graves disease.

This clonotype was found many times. CDR3 coding DNA: TGTGCCAGCACCTCGGGACAGGCCGGTCAAGAGACCCAGTACTTC. The encoded protein is CASTSGQAGQETQYF. The gene calls are TRBV12-3 or TRBV12-4 and TRBJ2-5; 8 positions match TRBD1. V dropped 7 bases and J dropped 2; count of bases not matched to a gene: 9. The CDR3 totals 15 residues.

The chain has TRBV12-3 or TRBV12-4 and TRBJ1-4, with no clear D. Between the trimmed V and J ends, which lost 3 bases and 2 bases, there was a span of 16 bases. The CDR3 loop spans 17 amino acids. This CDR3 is CASSFDTLTRTNEKLFF. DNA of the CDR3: TGTGCCAGCAGTTTTGATACCCTGACTAGGACTAATGAAAAACTGTTTTTT.

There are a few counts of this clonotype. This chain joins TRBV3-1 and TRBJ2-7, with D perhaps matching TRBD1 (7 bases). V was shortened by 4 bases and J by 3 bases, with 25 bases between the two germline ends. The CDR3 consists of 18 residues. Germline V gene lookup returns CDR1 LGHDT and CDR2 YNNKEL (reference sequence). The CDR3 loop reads CASSPEVGKTGRYYEQYF. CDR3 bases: TGTGCCAGCAGCCCAGAAGTTGGAAAGACAGGGAGGTACTACGAGCAGTACTTC.

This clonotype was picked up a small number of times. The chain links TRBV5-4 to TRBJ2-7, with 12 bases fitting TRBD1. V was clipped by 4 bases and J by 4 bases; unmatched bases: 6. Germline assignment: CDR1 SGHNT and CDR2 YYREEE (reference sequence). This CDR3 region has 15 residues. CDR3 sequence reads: CASSDRDRGLYEQYF. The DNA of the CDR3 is TGTGCCAGCAGCGACCGGGACAGGGGGCTGTACGAGCAGTACTTC.

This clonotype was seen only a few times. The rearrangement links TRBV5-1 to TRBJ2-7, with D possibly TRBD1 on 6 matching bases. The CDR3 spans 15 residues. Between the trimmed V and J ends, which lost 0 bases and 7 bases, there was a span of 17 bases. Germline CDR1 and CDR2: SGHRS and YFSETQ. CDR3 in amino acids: CASSLARGQPLEQYF. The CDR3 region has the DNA TGCGCCAGCAGCTTGGCCCGCGGACAGCCTTTGGAGCAGTACTTC. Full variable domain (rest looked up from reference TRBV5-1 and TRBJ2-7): KAGVTQTPRYLIKTRGQQVTLSCSPISGHRSVSWYQQTPGQGLQFLFEYFSETQRNKGNFPGRFSGRQFSNSRSEMNVSTLELGDSALYLCASSLARGQPLEQYFGPGTRLTVT.

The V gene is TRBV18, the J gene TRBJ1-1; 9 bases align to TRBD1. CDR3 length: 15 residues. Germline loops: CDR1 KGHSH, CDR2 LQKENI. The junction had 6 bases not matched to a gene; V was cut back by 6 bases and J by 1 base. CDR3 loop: CASSGLGQGNTEAFF. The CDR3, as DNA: TGTGCCAGCTCCGGCTTGGGACAGGGGAACACTGAAGCTTTCTTT. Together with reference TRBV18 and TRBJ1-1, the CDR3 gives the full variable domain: NAGVMQNPRHLVRRRGQEARLRCSPMKGHSHVYWYRQLPEEGLKFMVYLQKENIIDESGMPKERFSAEFPKEGPSILRIQQVVRGDSAAYFCASSGLGQGNTEAFFGQGTRLTVV.

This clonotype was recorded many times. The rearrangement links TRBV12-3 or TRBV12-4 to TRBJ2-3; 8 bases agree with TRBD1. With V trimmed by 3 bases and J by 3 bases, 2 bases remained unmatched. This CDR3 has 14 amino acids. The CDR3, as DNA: TGTGCCAGCAGTTTCAGGGGGCGTACAGATACGCAGTATTTT. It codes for CASSFRGRTDTQYF.

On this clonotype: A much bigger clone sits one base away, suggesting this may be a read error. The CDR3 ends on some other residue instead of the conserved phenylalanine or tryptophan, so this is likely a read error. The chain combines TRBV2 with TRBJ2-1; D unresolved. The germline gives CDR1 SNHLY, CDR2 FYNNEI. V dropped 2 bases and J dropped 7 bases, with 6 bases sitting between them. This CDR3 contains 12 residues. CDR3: CASSEMSNEQFL. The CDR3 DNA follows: TGTGCCAGCAGTGAAATGAGTAATGAGCAGTTCCTC.

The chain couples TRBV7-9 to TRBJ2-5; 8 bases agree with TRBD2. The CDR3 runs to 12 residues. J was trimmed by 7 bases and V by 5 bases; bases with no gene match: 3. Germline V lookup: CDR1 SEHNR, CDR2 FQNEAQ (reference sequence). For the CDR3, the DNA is TGTGCCAGCAGCACCGCGGGGGGGACCCAGTACTTC. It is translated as CASSTAGGTQYF.

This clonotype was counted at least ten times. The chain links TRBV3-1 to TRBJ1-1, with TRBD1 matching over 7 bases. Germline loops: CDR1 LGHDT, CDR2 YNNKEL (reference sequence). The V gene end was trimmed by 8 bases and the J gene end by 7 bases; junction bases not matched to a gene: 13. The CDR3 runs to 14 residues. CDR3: CASGPTGYTSEAFF. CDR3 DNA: TGTGCCAGCGGACCGACAGGGTACACAAGTGAAGCTTTCTTT.

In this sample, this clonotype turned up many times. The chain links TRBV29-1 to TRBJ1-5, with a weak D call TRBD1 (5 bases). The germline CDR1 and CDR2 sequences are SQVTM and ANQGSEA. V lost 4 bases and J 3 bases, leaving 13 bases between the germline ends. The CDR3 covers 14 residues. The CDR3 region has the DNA TGCAGCGTTGGAAGCCAGGGAAACAATCAGCCCCAGCATTTT. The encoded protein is CSVGSQGNNQPQHF. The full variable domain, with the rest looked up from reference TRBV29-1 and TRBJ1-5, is SAVISQKPSRDICQRGTSLTIQCQVDSQVTMMFWYRQQPGQSLTLIATANQGSEATYESGFVIDKFPISRPNLTFSTLTVSNMSPEDSSIYLCSVGSQGNNQPQHFGDGTRLSIL.

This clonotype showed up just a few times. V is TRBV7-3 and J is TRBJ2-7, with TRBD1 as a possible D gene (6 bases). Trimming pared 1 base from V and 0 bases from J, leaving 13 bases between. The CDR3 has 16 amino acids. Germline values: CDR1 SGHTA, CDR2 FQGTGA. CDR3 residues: CASSLRGGGASYEQYF. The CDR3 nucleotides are TGTGCCAGCAGCTTAAGAGGTGGGGGCGCCTCCTACGAGCAGTACTTC. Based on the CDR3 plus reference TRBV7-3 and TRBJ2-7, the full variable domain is GAGVSQTPSNKVTEKGKYVELRCDPISGHTALYWYRQSLGQGPEFLIYFQGTGAADDSGLPNDRFFAVRPEGSVSTLKIQRTERGDSAVYLCASSLRGGGASYEQYFGPGTRLTVT.

CDR3: CASSDKYPRLEQFF. The CDR3 DNA reads TGTGCCAGCAGTGATAAGTACCCTCGACTTGAGCAGTTCTTC. The chain combines TRBV25-1 with TRBJ2-1; D call uncertain. The germline V gene has CDR1 MGHDK and CDR2 SYGVNS. The CDR3 has 14 residues. V gave up 3 bases and J gave up 9 bases, with 15 bases separating them.

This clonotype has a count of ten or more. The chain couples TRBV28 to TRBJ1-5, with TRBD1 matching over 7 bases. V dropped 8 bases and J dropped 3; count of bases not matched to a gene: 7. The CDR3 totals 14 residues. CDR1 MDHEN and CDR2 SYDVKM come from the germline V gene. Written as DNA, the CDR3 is TGTGCCAGCCGACTCACAGGGGACAATCAGCCCCAGCATTTT. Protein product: CASRLTGDNQPQHF.